This note documents a single T cell receptor beta chain sequence. The record originates from a study of monozygotic twins with inflammatory bowel disease. The CDR3 spans 17 residues. From germline, CDR1 is MNHNS and CDR2 SASEGT. TCRdb re-called the 5' RACE reads and shows each CDR3 protein once, DNA omitted. This sample's clone table lists about 210,000 distinct CDR3 sequences. The rearrangement links TRBV6-1 to TRBJ2-7. The sample was blood. The sequence came from a human donor with ulcerative colitis or Crohn's disease, or a healthy co-twin of an affected twin (not recorded which). The CDR3 sequence: CASSDTALWQSSYEQYF.